A selection of T cell receptor beta chains follows, all from one sample in a study of blood T cell repertoires in COVID-19. Clones were read by immunoSEQ multiplex PCR, and TCRdb kept only the in-frame ones, dropping some. Of 110,000 to 150,000 clones listed, roughly 86% are singletons. Sample: peripheral blood. Receptors originate from a human donor in a cohort sampled during active COVID-19. Each CDR3 is given with its conserved first and last residue. A D gene is named only where the DNA matches it firmly. Size values are once, few and many counts, or a class for expanded clones, and some rows have none.

size	D	V	J	CDR3	DNA
.	TRBD1	TRBV5-1	TRBJ1-1	CASRITGTGNTEAFF	TGCGCCAGCAGGATAACCGGGACAGGGAACACTGAAGCTTTCTTT
.	TRBD1	TRBV9	TRBJ1-6	CASSTGDGYNSPLHF	TGTGCCAGCAGCACAGGGGACGGTTATAATTCACCCCTCCACTTT
.	.	TRBV27	TRBJ2-5	CASSSGTKTQYF	TGTGCCAGCAGTTCGGGAACGAAGACCCAGTACTTC
.	TRBD1	TRBV19	TRBJ1-5	CASSSTGVGSNQPQHF	TGTGCCAGTAGTTCAACAGGGGTGGGAAGCAATCAGCCCCAGCATTTT
.	TRBD1	TRBV4-1	TRBJ1-6	CASSQGDRGNSPLHF	TGCGCCAGCAGCCAAGGGGACAGGGGCAATTCACCCCTCCACTTT
.	TRBD1	TRBV6-5	TRBJ1-2	CASSYSFTGEYGYTF	TGTGCCAGCAGTTACTCGTTTACAGGGGAGTATGGCTACACCTTC
.	TRBD2	TRBV2	TRBJ2-3	CASATSVSTDTQYF	TGTGCCAGCGCTACTAGCGTGAGCACAGATACGCAGTATTTT
few	TRBD1	TRBV28	TRBJ2-1	CASSLGDRGNNEQFF	TGTGCCAGCAGCCTGGGGGACAGGGGTAACAATGAGCAGTTCTTC
.	.	TRBV18	TRBJ1-2	CASSSGEGRYGYTF	TGTGCCAGCTCATCGGGAGAGGGTCGCTATGGCTACACCTTC
.	.	TRBV7-6	TRBJ1-1	CASSDGTPWGTEAFF	TGTGCCAGCAGCGACGGGACTCCTTGGGGAACTGAAGCTTTCTTT
many	TRBD1	TRBV28	TRBJ2-7	CASSLGTGILYEQYF	TGTGCCAGCAGTCTCGGGACAGGGATCCTTTACGAGCAGTACTTC
few	TRBD2	TRBV9	TRBJ2-1	CASSAIAGGRNEQFF	TGTGCCAGCAGCGCCATAGCGGGAGGTAGAAATGAGCAGTTCTTC
.	.	TRBV5-4	TRBJ2-5	CASSLGQGNRETQYF	TGTGCCAGCAGCTTGGGGCAGGGGAACCGAGAGACCCAGTACTTC
.	.	TRBV6-6	TRBJ1-2	CASSYFPGGAYGYTF	TGTGCCAGCAGCTACTTCCCAGGCGGGGCCTATGGCTACACCTTC
.	TRBD2	TRBV5-6	TRBJ2-3	CASSASGLAVRDTQYF	TGTGCCAGCAGCGCCTCGGGACTAGCGGTAAGAGATACGCAGTATTTT
.	.	TRBV4-1	TRBJ1-2	CASSQETVRVRTF	TGCGCCAGCAGCCAAGAGACGGTCCGGGTACGGACCTTC
.	.	TRBV21-1	TRBJ2-1	CASSKAPSGTGRSYNEQFF	TGTGCCAGCAGCAAAGCGCCTAGCGGGACTGGACGGTCCTACAATGAGCAGTTCTTC
.	.	TRBV11-3	TRBJ2-6	CASSLGRGSGANVLTF	TGTGCCAGCAGCTTAGGACGCGGCTCTGGGGCCAACGTCCTGACTTTC
.	.	TRBV14	TRBJ1-6	CASSQDWGGYNSPLHF	TGTGCCAGCAGCCAAGATTGGGGCGGATATAATTCACCCCTCCACTTT
.	.	TRBV6-1	TRBJ2-1	CASSAPSAGFSYNEQFF	TGTGCCAGCAGTGCGCCCAGTGCGGGATTCTCCTACAATGAGCAGTTCTTC
.	.	TRBV14	TRBJ2-5	CASSYREAETQYF	TGTGCCAGCAGCTACAGGGAAGCAGAGACCCAGTACTTC
.	TRBD1	TRBV7-2	TRBJ2-3	CASRLTGGTDTQYF	TGTGCCAGCAGACTTACAGGGGGCACAGATACGCAGTATTTT
.	.	TRBV21-1	TRBJ2-3	CASSKLISWTGHGTDTQYF	TGTGCCAGCAGCAAACTCATCAGTTGGACAGGGCATGGCACAGATACGCAGTATTTT
.	TRBD2	TRBV4-2	TRBJ2-3	CASSALAGEGDTQYF	TGTGCCAGCAGCGCACTAGCGGGGGAGGGGGATACGCAGTATTTT
.	TRBD2	TRBV4-1	TRBJ2-3	CASSHPGLGALDTQYF	TGCGCCAGCAGCCACCCGGGACTAGGGGCGCTGGATACGCAGTATTTT
.	.	TRBV20-1	TRBJ1-2	CSASHQGHGYTF	TGCAGTGCTAGTCATCAGGGGCATGGCTACACCTTC
.	TRBD1	TRBV28	TRBJ1-1	CASSLKGAKGSFF	TGTGCCAGCAGTTTAAAGGGGGCAAAGGGTTCTTTCTTT
.	TRBD1	TRBV6-1	TRBJ2-7	CASSEAAGGYEQYF	TGTGCCAGCAGTGAAGCTGCAGGGGGTTACGAGCAGTACTTC
.	TRBD1	TRBV2	TRBJ1-2	CASSQSQGAANYGYTF	TGTGCCAGCAGTCAATCGCAGGGGGCTGCTAACTATGGCTACACCTTC
many	TRBD1	TRBV28	TRBJ1-2	CASSPSGAGGNYGYTF	TGTGCCAGCAGTCCTAGCGGGGCAGGGGGCAACTATGGCTACACCTTC
.	.	TRBV29-1	TRBJ2-3	CSVGYGADMTQYF	TGCAGCGTTGGTTATGGGGCTGACATGACGCAGTATTTT
.	.	TRBV28	TRBJ2-3	CASSLAGVSTDTQYF	TGTGCCAGCAGTTTGGCCGGGGTGAGCACAGATACGCAGTATTTT
.	.	TRBV7-2	TRBJ1-1	CASSPSQAGNTEAFF	TGTGCCAGCAGCCCGTCTCAAGCAGGGAACACTGAAGCTTTCTTT
.	.	TRBV7-2	TRBJ1-2	CASSSWVGVDYGYTF	TGTGCCAGCAGTTCCTGGGTAGGGGTCGACTATGGCTACACCTTC
few	.	TRBV19	TRBJ1-5	CASRVVGNSNQPQHF	TGTGCCAGTAGAGTGGTCGGGAATAGCAATCAGCCCCAGCATTTT
.	.	TRBV21-1	TRBJ2-5	CASSKGGGRPPFQETQYF	TGTGCCAGCAGCAAAGGAGGTGGGAGGCCCCCTTTCCAAGAGACCCAGTACTTC
.	TRBD2	TRBV11-2	TRBJ2-2	CASSKGLAGIGELFF	TGTGCCAGCAGCAAAGGACTAGCGGGGATCGGGGAGCTGTTTTTT
.	.	TRBV11-1	TRBJ2-7	CASSKGGSYEQYF	TGTGCCAGCAGCAAAGGGGGTAGCTACGAGCAGTACTTC
.	.	TRBV6-5	TRBJ2-2	CASSYNTGELFF	TGTGCCAGCAGTTATAATACCGGGGAGCTGTTTTTT
once	TRBD2	TRBV7-2	TRBJ2-1	CASSLVHTSGSPYNEQFF	TGTGCCAGCAGCTTAGTCCATACTAGCGGGAGCCCCTACAATGAGCAGTTCTTC
.	.	TRBV10-1	TRBJ2-7	CASSGADSYEQYF	TGCGCCAGCAGTGGGGCAGACTCCTACGAGCAGTACTTC
.	TRBD2	TRBV27	TRBJ2-4	CASRGLAGKNIQYF	TGTGCCAGCAGGGGACTAGCGGGCAAAAACATTCAGTACTTC
once	TRBD1	TRBV18	TRBJ2-3	CASSPAGTGFTDTQYF	TGTGCCAGCTCACCCGCCGGGACAGGCTTCACAGATACGCAGTATTTT
.	TRBD1	TRBV28	TRBJ2-2	CASRGQGNTGELFF	TGTGCCAGCAGAGGACAGGGAAACACCGGGGAGCTGTTTTTT
.	.	TRBV9	TRBJ1-4	CASSVGAQGNNEKLFF	TGTGCCAGCAGCGTAGGGGCGCAGGGCAATAATGAAAAACTGTTTTTT
.	.	TRBV10-3	TRBJ1-2	CAISSIQENYGYTF	TGTGCCATCAGTTCAATACAGGAAAACTATGGCTACACCTTC
once	TRBD1	TRBV29-1	TRBJ1-2	CSVPDREGPNGYTF	TGCAGCGTTCCGGACAGGGAAGGACCCAATGGCTACACCTTC
few	TRBD1	TRBV28	TRBJ2-7	CASSLPLGTGEVEEQYF	TGTGCCAGCAGTTTACCGCTCGGGACAGGGGAGGTTGAGGAGCAGTACTTC
.	.	TRBV19	TRBJ2-2	CASSLTAVTGELFF	TGTGCCAGTAGTCTCACAGCCGTCACCGGGGAGCTGTTTTTT
once	.	TRBV19	TRBJ2-6	CASGQLSGANVLTF	TGTGCCAGTGGACAGTTATCTGGGGCCAACGTCCTGACTTTC
.	TRBD2	TRBV19	TRBJ2-7	CASTQTPAGVREQYF	TGTGCCAGTACCCAAACTCCAGCGGGGGTTCGCGAGCAGTACTTC
.	.	TRBV30	TRBJ1-1	CAWSQQNTEAFF	TGTGCCTGGAGTCAACAAAACACTGAAGCTTTCTTT
.	TRBD1	TRBV5-5	TRBJ2-1	CASSMDRGAYNEQFF	TGTGCCAGCAGCATGGACAGGGGAGCCTACAATGAGCAGTTCTTC
once	TRBD2	TRBV12-3/TRBV12-4	TRBJ2-5	CASTKGLGETQYF	TGTGCCAGCACCAAGGGACTAGGTGAGACCCAGTACTTC